Below are 8 T cell receptor beta chains sequenced from a single sample in a study of regulatory T cells in long-lasting Graves disease. Time point reported: newly diagnosed GD, antithyroid drugs for less than 3 months. There was RNA extracted from PBMCs, and the TCR library was made from it. CDR3 regions were amplified by Arm-PCR using iRepertoire HTBI primers to build TCR beta libraries. TCRdb ran MiXCR on the multiplex PCR reads and lists one entry per CDR3 protein. The sample lists about 470,000 distinct CDR3 sequences, more than 13% seen once, with 16% in the top ten. These records were also assigned to another study, of T cells in Graves' hyperthyroidism and ophthalmopathy.

Source: peripheral blood mononuclear cells (PBMCs), taken at new diagnosis, from a patient treated with antithyroid drugs. These receptors all stem from a woman aged 25 to 39 with Graves disease.

This clonotype was detected ten times or more. The rearrangement joins TRBV20-1 to TRBJ1-2; 7 nucleotides match TRBD1. The V and J ends lost 3 bases and 8 bases, in that order; junction bases with no gene match: 6. The V gene's germline CDR1 is DFQATT and CDR2 SNEGSKA (reference sequence). The length of the CDR3 is 12 residues. CDR3 protein: CSARRQGEGYTF. Written as DNA, the CDR3 is TGCAGTGCTAGGAGACAGGGCGAGGGCTACACCTTC.

This clonotype was seen ten or more times. The chain couples TRBV6-2 or TRBV6-3 to TRBJ2-1, with 13 positions matching TRBD2. Per germline, CDR1 MNHEY and CDR2 SVGEGT. V was clipped by 0 bases and J by 14 bases; unmatched bases: 7. The length of the CDR3 is 15 residues. CDR3 in DNA: TGTGCCAGCAGTTACTCAAGGACTAGCGGGAGCCTGGAGTTCTTC. Translated, it gives CASSYSRTSGSLEFF.

The table lists this clonotype with many counts. The chain uses TRBV28 and TRBJ2-7, with TRBD1 identical over 8 bases. V trimming: 8 bases; J trimming: 0 bases; junction bases outside the gene matches: 3. Germline V gives CDR1 MDHEN, CDR2 SYDVKM. The CDR3 runs 13 residues. DNA of the CDR3: TGTGCCAGCGAGGGACAGGACTCCTACGAGCAGTACTTC. Its translation is CASEGQDSYEQYF.

J is TRBJ1-5 and V is TRBV6-2 or TRBV6-3; D remains ambiguous. Trimming removed 6 bases from V and 7 bases from J, with 16 bases in between. This CDR3 comprises 14 residues. Germline CDR1 is MNHEY and CDR2 is SVGEGT. The CDR3 DNA reads TGTGCCAGCAGAGCTGGCGCCCCCGGGCAGCCCCAGCATTTT. Residues: CASRAGAPGQPQHF.

The J gene is TRBJ2-1, the V gene TRBV12-5; 11 positions agree with TRBD2. The CDR3 is 17 residues long. Germline V gives CDR1 LGHNT, CDR2 FRNRAP. V shed 3 bases and J 4 bases; nucleotides not matched to a gene: 8. CDR3 nucleotide sequence: TGTGCTAGTGGTTTTGTTCTAGCGGGAGGCTTTTACAATGAGCAGTTCTTC. Encoded protein: CASGFVLAGGFYNEQFF.

This clonotype was observed a handful of times. The CDR3 reads CASSSLANSGANVLTF. In DNA form, the CDR3 reads TGCGCCAGCAGCTCTTTGGCAAACTCTGGGGCCAACGTCCTGACTTTC. The rearrangement links TRBV5-1 to TRBJ2-6, with D hard to call. From germline, CDR1 is SGHRS and CDR2 YFSETQ. The V gene lost 3 bases and the J gene lost 0 bases, with 10 bases spanning the gap. CDR3 length: 16 amino acids.

This clonotype was recorded a few times. At one boundary the junction diverges from the germline segment, which might be a read error. The chain joins TRBV7-9 to TRBJ1-1, with D perhaps matching TRBD1 (5 bases). From germline, CDR1 is SEHNR and CDR2 FQNEAQ (reference sequence). The CDR3 consists of 12 residues. CDR3 sequence (DNA): TGTGCCAGCACCTTAGGGGCTTGGACACTGCAATTT. Its translation: CASTLGAWTLQF.

This clonotype was seen at least ten times. The chain links TRBV7-3 to TRBJ2-3, with 7 nucleotides matching TRBD2. CDR3 length: 17 amino acids. In germline, CDR1 is SGHTA, CDR2 FQGTGA. The trim removed 4 bases at V and 6 bases at J, leaving 16 bases unmatched. Written as DNA, the CDR3 is TGTGCCAGCAGCTCCCGGGGGGAGGGATTCATAAATGATACGCAGTATTTT. Amino acid sequence: CASSSRGEGFINDTQYF.